Sequencing of this T cell receptor (beta chain) was carried out in a study of blood T cell repertoires in COVID-19. V lost 3 bases and J 4 bases, leaving 12 bases between the germline ends. Germline values: CDR1 SGHTS, CDR2 YDEGEE. The CDR3 runs 14 residues. This clone was recorded once. Assay used: immunoSEQ multiplex PCR; TCRdb lists only in-frame clones, some missing. The table shows 200,000 to 250,000 clones, with about nine tenths occurring only once. Sequencing used peripheral blood. The TCR sequence derives from a woman in her thirties or forties with acute or convalescent COVID-19. The gene calls are TRBV5-8 and TRBJ2-3; tentative D call: TRBD2 (6 bases). The CDR3 reads CASSSRLVSDTQYF. The CDR3, as DNA: TGTGCCAGCAGCTCACGACTAGTCTCAGATACGCAGTATTTT.